A selection of T cell receptor beta chains follows, all from one sample in a study of blood T cell repertoires in COVID-19. TCRdb keeps only in-frame clones here, not all; method: immunoSEQ multiplex PCR. The table lists over 20,000 clones, roughly 85% of them singletons, with 6.5% to 8.5% in the top ten. The material sequenced was peripheral blood. Receptor source: a human donor in a cohort sampled during active COVID-19. The CDR3 runs from the conserved cysteine through the conserved F or W. A D gene is named only where the DNA matches it firmly. Size is omitted from some rows. Given values are once, few, many or a class for expanded clones.

J,D,V,size,DNA,CDR3
TRBJ2-7,.,TRBV7-2,.,TGTGCCAGCACCCCGGTGTTTCAGGGGAAGCTTAGGGAGCAGTACTTC,CASTPVFQGKLREQYF
TRBJ2-1,TRBD2,TRBV5-1,.,TGCGCCAGCAGCTTGGGCGGGGGGACGTACAATGAGCAGTTCTTC,CASSLGGGTYNEQFF
TRBJ1-2,TRBD1,TRBV6-5,.,TGTGCCAGCAGTCCCGCTAAAGGGGGCTTGGGCGGCTACACCTTC,CASSPAKGGLGGYTF
TRBJ1-4,.,TRBV30,.,TGTGCCTGGGCCGGTTCAACTAATGAAAAACTGTTTTTT,CAWAGSTNEKLFF
TRBJ1-2,.,TRBV18,.,TGTGCCAGCTCCGCGAGGTGGTCGGAGGGCTACACCTTC,CASSARWSEGYTF
TRBJ1-2,TRBD1,TRBV28,once,TGTGCCAGCAGTTTACCGTACCGATTAGTCCAGGGGGGAGGTGGCTACACCTTC,CASSLPYRLVQGGGGYTF
TRBJ1-3,.,TRBV5-1,.,TGCGCCAGCAGCCCGAGGGCCTCTGGAAACACCATATATTTT,CASSPRASGNTIYF
TRBJ2-3,.,TRBV11-3,few,TGTGCCAGCAGCTTAGGGGGGGCAGATACGCAGTATTTT,CASSLGGADTQYF
TRBJ2-7,.,TRBV13,few,TGTGCCAGCAGCTTAACGAGGGGGTCCTACGAGCAGTACTTC,CASSLTRGSYEQYF
TRBJ2-1,TRBD2,TRBV6-2/TRBV6-3,.,TGTGCCAGCAGTGGAACTAGCGGGGGCAATGAGCAGTTCTTC,CASSGTSGGNEQFF
TRBJ2-7,.,TRBV14,.,TGTGCCAGCAGCCAACATCCGGACAGCCCGAGCTCCTACGAGCAGTACTTC,CASSQHPDSPSSYEQYF
TRBJ2-5,.,TRBV5-4,.,TGTGCCAGCAGCTTGCCAGAACAAGAGACCCAGTACTTC,CASSLPEQETQYF
TRBJ1-2,.,TRBV10-3,.,TGTGCCATCAGTGGACAAAACTATGGCTACACCTTC,CAISGQNYGYTF
TRBJ2-6,.,TRBV6-5,.,TGTGCCAGCAGTTACGGCGGAGGGTCTGGGGCCAACGTCCTGACTTTC,CASSYGGGSGANVLTF
TRBJ2-1,.,TRBV11-2,.,TGTGCCAGCAGCTTAGGGGGCCAAGCGCGTCATGAGCAGTTCTTC,CASSLGGQARHEQFF
TRBJ2-7,.,TRBV7-2,few,TGTGCCAGCAGCTTAGTTGGCGGGATTAGCTCCTACGAGCAGTACTTC,CASSLVGGISSYEQYF
TRBJ2-3,TRBD1,TRBV9,.,TGTGCCAGCACCGGGACAGGGGATATCGCAGATACGCAGTATTTT,CASTGTGDIADTQYF
TRBJ2-5,.,TRBV27,.,TGTGCCAGCAGTCCTTTCAAAAGCGGACAAGAGACCCAGTACTTC,CASSPFKSGQETQYF
TRBJ1-6,TRBD1,TRBV5-4,.,TGTGCCAGCAGCTACTACGACAGGGAGAATTCACCCCTCCACTTT,CASSYYDRENSPLHF
TRBJ1-1,TRBD1,TRBV6-6,.,TGTGCCAGCAGTTACCCAGAGGGGGCCTCTGAAGCTTTCTTT,CASSYPEGASEAFF
TRBJ1-2,.,TRBV5-1,.,TGCGCCAGCAGCTTGGCGGAGGGAAGCTATGGCTACACCTTC,CASSLAEGSYGYTF
TRBJ1-6,.,TRBV30,.,TGTGCCTGGAGTGTACACGGGTCGGGATCACCCCTCCACTTT,CAWSVHGSGSPLHF
TRBJ1-2,.,TRBV5-1,.,TGCGCCAGCAGCGAGACAGACTATGGCTACACCTTC,CASSETDYGYTF
TRBJ1-5,.,TRBV6-5,.,TGTGCCGGCAGGGTTTCGGGCAATCAGCCCCAGCATTTT,CAGRVSGNQPQHF
TRBJ2-3,TRBD1,TRBV3-1/TRBV3-2,.,TGTGCCAGCAGCCGATTCCGCCGGACAGGGACAACAGATACGCAGTATTTT,CASSRFRRTGTTDTQYF
TRBJ2-3,TRBD1,TRBV11-2,.,TGTGCCACCGCCGGGACAGGAGACCTGCGGGGTACGCAGTATTTT,CATAGTGDLRGTQYF
TRBJ2-7,.,TRBV11-2,once,TGTGCCAGCAGCCCAGGGGTGCCCTACGAGCAGTACTTC,CASSPGVPYEQYF
TRBJ1-2,TRBD1,TRBV6-5,.,TGTGCCAGCGTAGGGACAGGGGGTTACGTTTATGGCTACACCTTC,CASVGTGGYVYGYTF
TRBJ2-2,TRBD1,TRBV2,.,TGTGCCAGCTCAGGGGGCAACACCGGGGAGCTGTTTTTT,CASSGGNTGELFF
TRBJ1-4,.,TRBV6-5,.,TGTGCCAGCAGTTACCGTCAGGGAGGTTTTGAAAAACTGTTTTTT,CASSYRQGGFEKLFF
TRBJ2-1,.,TRBV7-3,.,TGTGCCAGCAGCTTAATGGCGGGGAGCTCCTACAATGAGCAGTTCTTC,CASSLMAGSSYNEQFF
TRBJ2-7,TRBD1,TRBV2,.,TGTGCCAGCAGGGACAGGGTCCCACCCTACGAGCAGTACTTC,CASRDRVPPYEQYF
TRBJ1-4,.,TRBV25-1,.,TGTGCCAGCAGTGAAACTAAGATGGGTGAAAAACTGTTTTTT,CASSETKMGEKLFF
TRBJ2-1,.,TRBV4-2,.,TGTGCCAGCAGCCAAGATGGTTCGGTGGGCGGGAATGAGCAGTTCTTC,CASSQDGSVGGNEQFF
TRBJ1-1,.,TRBV6-4,.,TGTGCCAGCAGTAGGGCCCCGGGGGGCCCTGAAGCTTTCTTT,CASSRAPGGPEAFF
TRBJ2-3,TRBD2,TRBV5-1,.,TGCGCCAGCATGCGGGGGGGTAGCACAGATACGCAGTATTTT,CASMRGGSTDTQYF
TRBJ1-1,.,TRBV3-1/TRBV3-2,.,TGTGCCAGCAAAGAAAGAGGCTTGATGAACACTGAAGCTTTCTTT,CASKERGLMNTEAFF
TRBJ1-1,TRBD1,TRBV5-1,.,TGCGCCAGCAGCTTACAGGACAGGGGTCTAGATGAAGCTTTCTTT,CASSLQDRGLDEAFF
TRBJ2-3,.,TRBV6-6,.,TGTGCCAGCAGTTGGGGGGGCAGCACAGATACGCAGTATTTT,CASSWGGSTDTQYF
TRBJ2-3,TRBD2,TRBV4-2,few,TGTGCCAGCAGCCCTCACTCTAGCGGCAGCACAGATACGCAGTATTTT,CASSPHSSGSTDTQYF
TRBJ1-2,.,TRBV4-1,.,TGCGCCAGCAGCCAAGAAACAGGGCTCAACTATGGCTACACCTTC,CASSQETGLNYGYTF
TRBJ2-5,TRBD2,TRBV3-1/TRBV3-2,.,TGTGCGGATAGCGGGGGGGCGAGTTTAGAGACCCAGTACTTC,CADSGGASLETQYF
TRBJ2-7,.,TRBV5-4,.,TGTGCCAGCAGCTTTACAGGAACCTACGAGCAGTACTTC,CASSFTGTYEQYF
TRBJ2-1,TRBD2,TRBV28,.,TGTGCCAGCAGAGAAGGGACTAGCGGGGGGCCGGAGCAGTTCTTC,CASREGTSGGPEQFF
TRBJ2-2,TRBD2,TRBV11-2,.,TGTGCCAGCAGCCCCGGTGGGGGACTACGCCGCACCGGGGAGCTGTTTTTT,CASSPGGGLRRTGELFF
TRBJ2-3,TRBD2,TRBV29-1,.,TGCAGCGTTGAAGTAGGCGGGGGGGGAGATACGCAGTATTTT,CSVEVGGGGDTQYF
TRBJ2-3,.,TRBV2,.,TGTGCCAGAGGAGGAGGGGCCAAGGGGAATACGCAGTATTTT,CARGGGAKGNTQYF
TRBJ2-7,.,TRBV27,few,TGTGCCAGCAGTTTAAATGAAGGTAGCCTAACCTACGAGCAGTACTTC,CASSLNEGSLTYEQYF
TRBJ2-7,.,TRBV3-1/TRBV3-2,.,TGTGCCAGCAGCCCGAGTACGAATCCCTACGAGCAGTACTTC,CASSPSTNPYEQYF
TRBJ2-5,TRBD2,TRBV5-1,.,TGCGCCAGCAGCACAAGGACTAGTTCGGAGACCCAGTACTTC,CASSTRTSSETQYF